Below are 5 T cell receptor beta chains sequenced from a single sample in a study of identical twins. TCRdb passed the 5' RACE reads through MiXCR, listing each CDR3 protein once. The sample yields 550,000 to 700,000 distinct CDR3 sequences, approximately 22% seen once. These same records also appear under a second study, on T cells expressing NK-cell markers.

The sequencing sample was made of PBMCs. The receptors derive from a woman aged 18-29 years in good health.

The chain uses TRBV11-2 and TRBJ2-7; 7 nucleotides match TRBD1. Germline CDR1 is SGHAT and CDR2 is FQNNGV. With 7 bases clipped from V and 2 bases from J, the junction kept 8 bases outside the gene matches. The CDR3 spans 14 residues. As DNA, the CDR3 is TGTGCCAGCACCAAAAACAGGGGTCCCTACGAGCAGTACTTC. It translates to CASTKNRGPYEQYF.

This clonotype was seen more than once but under ten times. The V and J genes are TRBV2 and TRBJ2-5, with D perhaps matching TRBD2 (6 bases). Between the trimmed V and J ends, which lost 8 bases and 5 bases, there was a span of 15 bases. Germline assignment: CDR1 SNHLY and CDR2 FYNNEI. This CDR3 spans 13 amino acids. This chain's CDR3 is CASGRDLWETQYF. The CDR3 DNA is TGTGCCAGCGGCCGGGACTTATGGGAGACCCAGTACTTC.

This clonotype was observed a handful of times. The rearrangement links TRBV29-1 to TRBJ2-3, with TRBD2 matching 9 bases. With 8 bases clipped from V and 6 bases from J, the junction kept 6 bases outside the gene matches. This CDR3 is 12 amino acids long. The germline CDR1 and CDR2 sequences are SQVTM and ANQGSEA. The CDR3 region has the DNA TGCAGCACCGTAGCGGGAGCGGATACGCAGTATTTT. Amino acids: CSTVAGADTQYF.

The V gene is TRBV18, the J gene TRBJ1-2; unclear D gene. The V end was cut by 10 bases, the J end by 3 bases, with 18 bases between. There are 14 residues in the CDR3. Germline loops: CDR1 KGHSH, CDR2 LQKENI. The CDR3 bases are TGTGCCACCCGACGGGCAGCACTTGACTATGGCTACACCTTC. This codes for CATRRAALDYGYTF. Full variable domain (remainder filled in from reference TRBV18 and TRBJ1-2): NAGVMQNPRHLVRRRGQEARLRCSPMKGHSHVYWYRQLPEEGLKFMVYLQKENIIDESGMPKERFSAEFPKEGPSILRIQQVVRGDSAAYFCATRRAALDYGYTFGSGTRLTVV.

The chain employs TRBV27 and TRBJ1-5; D not certain. Germline V CDR1 and CDR2: MNHEY, SMNVEV (reference sequence). Between the trimmed V and J ends, which lost 8 bases and 2 bases, there was a span of 13 bases. The CDR3 is 14 amino acids. Here the CDR3 reads CASHPGVGNQPQHF. The CDR3 DNA reads TGTGCCAGCCACCCCGGGGTAGGCAATCAGCCCCAGCATTTT.